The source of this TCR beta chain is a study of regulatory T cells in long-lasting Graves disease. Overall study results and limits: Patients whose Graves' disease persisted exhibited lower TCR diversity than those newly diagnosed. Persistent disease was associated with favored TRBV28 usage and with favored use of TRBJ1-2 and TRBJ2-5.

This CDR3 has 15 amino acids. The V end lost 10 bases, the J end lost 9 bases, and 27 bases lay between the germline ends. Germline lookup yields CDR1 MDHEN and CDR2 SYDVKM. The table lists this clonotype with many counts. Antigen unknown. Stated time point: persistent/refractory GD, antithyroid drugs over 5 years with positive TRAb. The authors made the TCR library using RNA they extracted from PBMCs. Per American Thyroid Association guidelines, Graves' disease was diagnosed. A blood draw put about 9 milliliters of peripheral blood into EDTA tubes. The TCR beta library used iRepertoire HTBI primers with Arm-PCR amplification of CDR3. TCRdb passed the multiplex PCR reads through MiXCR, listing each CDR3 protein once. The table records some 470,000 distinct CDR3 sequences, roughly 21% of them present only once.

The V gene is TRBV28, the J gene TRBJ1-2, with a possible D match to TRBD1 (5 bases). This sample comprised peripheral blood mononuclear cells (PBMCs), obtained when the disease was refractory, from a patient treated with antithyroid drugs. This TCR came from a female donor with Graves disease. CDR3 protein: CATQGPSDLSARYTF. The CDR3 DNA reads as TGTGCCACCCAGGGCCCCTCGGACCTCTCAGCCCGCTACACCTTC.